The clone carrying this T cell receptor beta chain was observed at least ten times. Its antigen is not identified. The record originates from a study of T cells in Graves' hyperthyroidism and ophthalmopathy. Study conclusions and caveats: In simple terms, a model built on 13 V-J features told ophthalmopathy apart from stable hyperthyroidism.

Clinical symptoms, serum thyroxine and TRAb, thyroid ultrasound and orbital computed tomography were used for the diagnoses. It was RNA transcripts that yielded the amplified TCR beta CDR3 regions. First-round RT-PCR targeting the TCR CDR3 was performed with the HTBI primer set. One entry per CDR3 protein results from TCRdb running MiXCR on the multiplex PCR reads. Here the sample spans around 700,000 distinct CDR3 sequences, roughly a sixth being singletons. The sequence came from a woman aged 45-65 years with Graves' hyperthyroidism that later progressed to Graves' ophthalmopathy. Specimen: blood.

The CDR3 spells CASSLASGGNDEQFF. DNA for the CDR3: TGCGCCAGCAGCTTGGCTAGCGGGGGGAACGATGAGCAGTTCTTC. The chain employs TRBV5-1 and TRBJ2-1, with TRBD2 matching 11 bases. The CDR3 sequence is 15 residues long. The trim removed 0 bases at V and 8 bases at J, leaving 4 bases unmatched. The germline V gene encodes CDR1 SGHRS and CDR2 YFSETQ.